This T cell receptor (beta chain) comes out of a study of shared clonotypes between healthy human individuals. Study-wide findings and caveats: Only a few donors were included, so the genetic and exposure-history diversity represented was limited. Larger estimated richness was generally seen in naive subsets than in memory subsets. For naive CD4 cells, 4.5% to 6.5% of clonotypes were shared across a handful of donors.

About this clone itself: As yet, its antigen is unknown.

Germline CDR1 is SEHNR and CDR2 is FQNEAQ (reference sequence). The CDR3 runs 12 residues. Trimming cost V 5 bases and J 8 bases, with 10 bases left between them. Using immunoSEQ multiplex PCR, the repertoire was profiled, and TCRdb retains in-frame clones only, with some absent. The data hold about a million clones, with around 75% observed a single time. This chain connects TRBV7-9 to TRBJ2-1; no clear D gene. The sequencing input was memory CD4+ T cells sorted from blood. The subset was: CD45RA-negative fraction. This receptor was obtained from a man between 18 and 35 years old in good health. In nucleotides, the CDR3 is TGTGCCAGCAGCAGACCGGGCGATGAGCAGTTCTTC. This encodes CASSRPGDEQFF.